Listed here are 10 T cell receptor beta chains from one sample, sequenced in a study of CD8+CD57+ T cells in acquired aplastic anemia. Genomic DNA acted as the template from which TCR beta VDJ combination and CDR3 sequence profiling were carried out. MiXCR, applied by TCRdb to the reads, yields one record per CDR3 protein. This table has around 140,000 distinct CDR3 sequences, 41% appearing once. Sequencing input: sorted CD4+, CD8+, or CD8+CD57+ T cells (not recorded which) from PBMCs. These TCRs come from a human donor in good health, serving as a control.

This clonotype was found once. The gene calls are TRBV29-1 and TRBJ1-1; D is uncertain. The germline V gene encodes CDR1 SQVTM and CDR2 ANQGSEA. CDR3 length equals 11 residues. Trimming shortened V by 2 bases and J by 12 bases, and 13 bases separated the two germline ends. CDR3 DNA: TGCAGCGTTGAAAGTTTTGGAATAACTTTCTTT. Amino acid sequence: CSVESFGITFF.

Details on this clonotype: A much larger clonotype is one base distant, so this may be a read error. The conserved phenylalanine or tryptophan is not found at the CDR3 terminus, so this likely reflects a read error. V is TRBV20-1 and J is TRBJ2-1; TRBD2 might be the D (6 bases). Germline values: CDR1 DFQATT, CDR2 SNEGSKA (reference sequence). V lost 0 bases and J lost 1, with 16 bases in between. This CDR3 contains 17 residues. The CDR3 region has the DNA TGCAGTGCTAGAGATCGGGCCAGAGGACTATCCTACAATGAGCAGTTCCTC. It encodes CSARDRARGLSYNEQFL.

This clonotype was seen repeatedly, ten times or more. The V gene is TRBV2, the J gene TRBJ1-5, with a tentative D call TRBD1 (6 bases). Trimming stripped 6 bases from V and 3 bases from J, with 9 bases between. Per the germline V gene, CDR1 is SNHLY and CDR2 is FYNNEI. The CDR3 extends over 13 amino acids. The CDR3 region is CASRNRDNQPQHF. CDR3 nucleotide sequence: TGTGCCAGCAGGAACAGGGACAATCAGCCCCAGCATTTT.

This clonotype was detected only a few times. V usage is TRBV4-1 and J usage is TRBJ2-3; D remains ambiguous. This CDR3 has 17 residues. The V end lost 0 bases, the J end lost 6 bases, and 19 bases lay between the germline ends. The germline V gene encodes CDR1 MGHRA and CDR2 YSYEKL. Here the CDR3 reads CASSQDAADFGQDTQYF. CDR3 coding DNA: TGCGCCAGCAGCCAAGATGCGGCAGATTTTGGTCAGGATACGCAGTATTTT.

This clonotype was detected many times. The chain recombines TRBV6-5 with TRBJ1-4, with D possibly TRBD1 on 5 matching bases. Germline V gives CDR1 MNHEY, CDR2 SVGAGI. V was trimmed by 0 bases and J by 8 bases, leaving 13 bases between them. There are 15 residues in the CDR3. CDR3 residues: CASSYSGGEQEKLFF. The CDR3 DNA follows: TGTGCCAGCAGTTACTCGGGGGGAGAACAGGAAAAACTGTTTTTT.

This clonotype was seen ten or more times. CDR3 amino acids: CSAVRTVLDQPQHF. The CDR3 DNA follows: TGCAGTGCTGTCCGGACAGTTTTAGATCAGCCCCAGCATTTT. The rearrangement links TRBV20-1 to TRBJ1-5; D perhaps matches TRBD1 (6 bases). Germline lookup yields CDR1 DFQATT and CDR2 SNEGSKA (reference sequence). The CDR3 loop spans 14 amino acids. V gave up 5 bases and J gave up 5 bases, with 16 bases separating them.

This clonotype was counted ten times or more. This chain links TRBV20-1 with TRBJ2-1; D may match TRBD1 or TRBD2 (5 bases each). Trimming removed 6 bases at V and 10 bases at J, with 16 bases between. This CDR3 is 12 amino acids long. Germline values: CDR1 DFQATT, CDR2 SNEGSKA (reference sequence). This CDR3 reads CSAVPGLGEQFF. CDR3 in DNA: TGCAGTGCCGTGCCGGGGCTAGGCGAGCAGTTCTTC.

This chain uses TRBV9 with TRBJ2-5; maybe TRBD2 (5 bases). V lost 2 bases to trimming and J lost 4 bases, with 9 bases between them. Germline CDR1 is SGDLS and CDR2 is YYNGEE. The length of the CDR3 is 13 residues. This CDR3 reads CASSVGVGETQYF. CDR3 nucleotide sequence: TGTGCCAGCAGCGTCGGGGTAGGAGAGACCCAGTACTTC. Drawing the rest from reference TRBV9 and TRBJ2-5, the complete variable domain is DSGVTQTPKHLITATGQRVTLRCSPRSGDLSVYWYQQSLDQGLQFLIQYYNGEERAKGNILERFSAQQFPDLHSELNLSSLELGDSALYFCASSVGVGETQYFGPGTRLLVL.

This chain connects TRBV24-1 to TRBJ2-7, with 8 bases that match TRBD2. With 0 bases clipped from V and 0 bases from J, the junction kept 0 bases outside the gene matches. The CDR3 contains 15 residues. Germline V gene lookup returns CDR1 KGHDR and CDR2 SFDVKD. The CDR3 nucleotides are TGTGCCACCAGTGATTTGAGCGGGAGCTCCTACGAGCAGTACGTC. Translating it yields CATSDLSGSSYEQYV.

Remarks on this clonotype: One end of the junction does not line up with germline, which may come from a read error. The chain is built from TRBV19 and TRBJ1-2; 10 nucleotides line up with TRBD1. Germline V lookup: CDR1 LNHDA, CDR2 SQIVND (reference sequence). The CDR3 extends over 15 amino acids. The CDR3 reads CASSIAGTGVYGYIF. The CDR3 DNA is TGTGCCAGTAGTATCGCCGGGACAGGGGTCTATGGCTACATCTTC.